The entry below describes one T cell receptor (beta chain). The data are from a study of control samples from healthy donors and cancer patients. The protocol was immunoSEQ multiplex PCR, while the TCRdb copy is restricted to in-frame clones and leaves out a portion. The table lists fewer than 120,000 clones, around nine tenths of them singletons, with roughly 3.7% in the top ten. V was cut by 8 bases and J by 5 bases, with 5 bases left in between. Germline-derived CDR1 and CDR2 are LNHDA and SQIVND (reference sequence). This CDR3 spans 10 amino acids. The chain has TRBV19 and TRBJ2-3; D may be TRBD2 (5 bases). This sequence was found in a woman aged 55 to 70 with lung cancer. The sequencing input was PBMCs. Written as DNA, the CDR3 is TGTGCCAGTGGACTAGATACGCAGTATTTT. Its translation is CASGLDTQYF.